The entry below gives a single T cell receptor beta chain sequence along with its context. These data come from a study of Ad26.COV2.S vaccination and SARS-CoV-2 variants. CDR1 and CDR2 from the germline V gene are LNHDA and SQIVND (reference sequence). Trimming shortened V by 5 bases and J by 7 bases, and 15 bases separated the two germline ends. The CDR3 contains 14 residues. Produced via immunoSEQ multiplex PCR; TCRdb's table is partial and in-frame only. The table records approximately 150,000 clones, around 86% of them present only once. This TCR derives from a human donor who had recovered from COVID-19. This chain connects TRBV19 to TRBJ2-1; D unresolved. The sequenced sample was peripheral blood, obtained after recovery from COVID-19. The CDR3 is CASSVKTFENEQFF. The CDR3 DNA is TGTGCCAGTAGTGTGAAAACCTTCGAGAATGAGCAGTTCTTC. Combining the CDR3 with reference TRBV19 and TRBJ2-1 gives the whole variable domain DGGITQSPKYLFRKEGQNVTLSCEQNLNHDAMYWYRQDPGQGLRLIYYSQIVNDFQKGDIAEGYSVSREKKESFPLTVTSAQKNPTAFYLCASSVKTFENEQFFGPGTRLTVL.